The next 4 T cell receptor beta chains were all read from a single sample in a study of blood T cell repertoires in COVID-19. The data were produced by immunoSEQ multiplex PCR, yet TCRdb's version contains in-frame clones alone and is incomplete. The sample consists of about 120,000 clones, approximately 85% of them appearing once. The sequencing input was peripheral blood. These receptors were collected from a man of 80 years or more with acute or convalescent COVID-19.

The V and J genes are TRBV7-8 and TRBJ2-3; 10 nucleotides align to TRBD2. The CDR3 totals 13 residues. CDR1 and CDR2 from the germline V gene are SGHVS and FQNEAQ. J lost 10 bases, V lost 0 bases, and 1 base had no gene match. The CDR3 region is CASSLAGTSAQYF. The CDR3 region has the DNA TGTGCCAGCAGCTTAGCCGGGACTAGCGCGCAGTATTTT.

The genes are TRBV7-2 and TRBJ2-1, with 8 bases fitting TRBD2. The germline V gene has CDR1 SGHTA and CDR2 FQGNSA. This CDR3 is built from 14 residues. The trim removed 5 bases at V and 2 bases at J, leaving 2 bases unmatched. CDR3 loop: CASSAGRAYNEQFF. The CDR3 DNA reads TGTGCCAGCAGCGCCGGGAGGGCCTACAATGAGCAGTTCTTC.

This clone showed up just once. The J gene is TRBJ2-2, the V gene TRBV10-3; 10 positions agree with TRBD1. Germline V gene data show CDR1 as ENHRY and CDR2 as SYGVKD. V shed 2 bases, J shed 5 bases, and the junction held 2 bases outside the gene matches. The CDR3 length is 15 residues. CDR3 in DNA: TGTGCCATCAGTGAGCGGGACAGGGGTACCGGGGAGCTGTTTTTT. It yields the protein CAISERDRGTGELFF.

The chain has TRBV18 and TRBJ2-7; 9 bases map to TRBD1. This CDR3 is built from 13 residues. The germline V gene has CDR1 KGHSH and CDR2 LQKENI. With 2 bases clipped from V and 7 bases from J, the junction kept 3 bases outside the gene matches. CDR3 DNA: TGTGCCAGCTCACCAAGGGGACAGGGAGAGCAGTACTTC. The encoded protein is CASSPRGQGEQYF.